Below, 9 T cell receptor beta chains from the same sample are listed, as sequenced in a study of T-cell memory formation after mild COVID-19. TCRdb analysed the 5' RACE reads with MiXCR anew, one entry per CDR3 protein. The sample holds about 560,000 distinct CDR3 sequences, less than 25% seen once. Sequenced: PBMCs or a T cell subset sorted from them (not recorded which). The source is an adult woman who had mild COVID-19 (a few samples of this study predate the infection). Cell type and time point are not known.

The chain recombines TRBV10-3 with TRBJ2-1; D gene uncertain. CDR3 length: 14 residues. Trimming left V 2 bases short and J 4 bases short, with 9 bases between. The germline V gene encodes CDR1 ENHRY and CDR2 SYGVKD. The CDR3, as DNA: TGTGCCATCAGTGAGGGGGATAGGTACAATGAGCAGTTCTTC. Translating it yields CAISEGDRYNEQFF.

This chain connects TRBV24-1 to TRBJ2-2, with D tentatively TRBD1 or TRBD2 (5 bases each). V was trimmed by 3 bases and J by 3 bases, leaving 10 bases between them. This CDR3 spans 15 amino acids. Germline CDR1 KGHDR, CDR2 SFDVKD. The CDR3 here is CATSDVPGHTGELFF. The DNA for the CDR3 is TGTGCCACCAGTGATGTCCCGGGACACACCGGGGAGCTGTTTTTT.

This clonotype appeared a single time. The chain couples TRBV11-2 to TRBJ2-5; D ambiguous. CDR3 size: 14 residues. Trimming cost V 1 base and J 6 bases, with 12 bases left between them. Germline lookup yields CDR1 SGHAT and CDR2 FQNNGV. The CDR3 sequence is CASSLAPIGQTQYF. CDR3 DNA sequence: TGTGCCAGCAGCTTAGCCCCGATAGGGCAGACCCAGTACTTC.

In this sample, this clonotype turned up a few times. The chain couples TRBV29-1 to TRBJ2-7; 11 positions match TRBD1. Unmatched junction bases numbered 4, after V lost 3 bases and J lost 9 bases. Germline CDR1 SQVTM, CDR2 ANQGSEA. CDR3 length equals 12 residues. The CDR3 DNA reads as TGCAGCGTTGACGGGACAGGGGGTACGCAGTACTTC. Protein product: CSVDGTGGTQYF.

The V and J genes are TRBV7-3 and TRBJ1-1; no clear D gene. The V and J ends lost 6 bases and 1 base respectively, with 6 bases between them. This CDR3 comprises 12 residues. Germline-derived CDR1 and CDR2 are SGHTA and FQGTGA. The DNA for the CDR3 is TGTGCCAGCAGTATAGCGAACACTGAAGCTTTCTTT. Its protein is CASSIANTEAFF.

This clonotype has more than one count but fewer than ten. The V and J genes are TRBV3-1 and TRBJ2-7, with D tentatively TRBD2 (6 bases). V lost 3 bases and J lost 3, with 15 bases in between. Germline CDR1 reads LGHDT; CDR2 reads YNNKEL (reference sequence). This CDR3 has 15 residues. DNA for the CDR3: TGTGCCAGCAGCCATGGCGGGACTGGAGGCTACGAGCAGTACTTC. Translation gives CASSHGGTGGYEQYF.

The gene calls are TRBV10-3 and TRBJ2-7; no clear D gene. The germline gives CDR1 ENHRY, CDR2 SYGVKD. The CDR3 is 13 residues long. The V gene lost 4 bases and the J gene lost 5 bases, with 12 bases spanning the gap. The DNA for the CDR3 is TGTGCCATCAGTGTTAGGTGGGGTGACGAGCAGTACTTC. As protein: CAISVRWGDEQYF.

The genes are TRBV19 and TRBJ1-5; the D is unclear. This CDR3 is built from 13 residues. The V and J ends lost 3 bases and 3 bases respectively, with 6 bases between them. Germline V CDR1 and CDR2: LNHDA, SQIVND (reference sequence). The CDR3 loop reads CASSIELNQPQHF. Here the CDR3 DNA reads TGTGCCAGTAGTATTGAACTCAATCAGCCCCAGCATTTT.

The chain is built from TRBV7-9 and TRBJ2-3; tentatively, D is TRBD1 (5 bases). V lost 5 bases and J lost 2, with 17 bases in between. Germline V lookup: CDR1 SEHNR, CDR2 FQNEAQ (reference sequence). The CDR3 is made up of 16 amino acids. CDR3 DNA: TGTGCCAGCAGCCAACCTCAGGGAACCAACACAGATACGCAGTATTTT. Translated, it gives CASSQPQGTNTDTQYF.